This TCR beta chain was documented in a study of blood T cell repertoires in COVID-19. Study overall: Spain, Italy and the United States supplied samples that represented acute and convalescent COVID-19. T cells, B-cell-depleted T cells, or PBMCs provided the cDNA or gDNA that served as material.

Germline assignment: CDR1 SGHRS and CDR2 YFSETQ. This CDR3 is built from 14 residues. The V end was cut by 4 bases, the J end by 1 base, with 12 bases between. The authors' processing: For nucleated cells, counts were estimated from reference gene primer amplification. Using immunoSEQ multiplex PCR, the repertoire was profiled, and TCRdb retains in-frame clones only, with some absent. The D gene and trimming were derived from the DNA, and the V and J assignments and clone size from that table. The sample contains 30,000 to 50,000 clones, roughly 82% of which appear only once. Only a few counts were recorded for this clone.

The specimen sequenced was peripheral blood. The gene calls are TRBV5-1 and TRBJ2-7; the D gene is possibly TRBD1 (6 bases). The source is a man in his fifties or sixties with active or convalescent COVID-19. Here the CDR3 reads CASSQSTGSYEQYF. Here the CDR3 DNA reads TGCGCCAGCAGCCAATCGACAGGATCCTACGAGCAGTACTTC.